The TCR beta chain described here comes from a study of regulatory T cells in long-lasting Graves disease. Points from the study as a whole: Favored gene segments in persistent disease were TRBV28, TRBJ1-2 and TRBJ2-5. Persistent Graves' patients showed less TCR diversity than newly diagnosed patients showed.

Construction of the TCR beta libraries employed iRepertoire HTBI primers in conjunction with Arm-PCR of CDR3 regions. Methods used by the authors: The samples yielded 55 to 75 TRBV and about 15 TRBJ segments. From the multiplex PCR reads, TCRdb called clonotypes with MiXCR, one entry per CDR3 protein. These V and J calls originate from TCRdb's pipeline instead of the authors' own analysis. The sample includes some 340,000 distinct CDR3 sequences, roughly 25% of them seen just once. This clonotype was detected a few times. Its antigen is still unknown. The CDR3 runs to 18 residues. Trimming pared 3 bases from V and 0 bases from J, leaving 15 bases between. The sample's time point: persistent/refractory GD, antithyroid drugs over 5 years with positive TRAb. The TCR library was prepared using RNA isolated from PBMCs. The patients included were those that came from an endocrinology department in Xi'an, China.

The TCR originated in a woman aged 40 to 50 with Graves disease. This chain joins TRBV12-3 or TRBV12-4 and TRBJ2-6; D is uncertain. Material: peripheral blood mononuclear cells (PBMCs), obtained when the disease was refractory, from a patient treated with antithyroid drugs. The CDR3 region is CASSFSWGTTSGANVLTF. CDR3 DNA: TGTGCCAGCAGTTTTTCTTGGGGAACAACCTCTGGGGCCAACGTCCTGACTTTC.